The following is a T cell receptor (beta chain) sequence with its context. Losses at the gene ends were 5 bases for V and 3 bases for J; bases not matched to a gene: 6. The CDR3 is 15 amino acids. Germline V gene sequence: CDR1 SGHTA, CDR2 FQGNSA. The data are from a study of cytomegalovirus exposure and HLA in healthy donors. The PCR ran on 60 Vbeta and 13 Jbeta primers. Method: immunoSEQ multiplex PCR; TCRdb's copy keeps in-frame clones and lacks some. Recorded for this sample: around 58,000 clones. The sample consisted of PBMCs. The chain employs TRBV7-2 and TRBJ1-4; TRBD1 agrees at 7 bases. The sequence derives from a man over 45 in good health and CMV-seropositive. For the CDR3, the DNA is TGTGCCAGCAGCCCTACAGGGGTTCCTAATGAAAAACTGTTTTTT. Protein sequence: CASSPTGVPNEKLFF.